This T cell receptor beta chain is from a study of shared clonotypes between healthy human individuals. Study background: The donor group consisted of a couple of women and a few men, aged 18 to 49.

Method: immunoSEQ multiplex PCR; TCRdb's copy keeps in-frame clones and lacks some. The data show 950,000 to 1,300,000 clones, 65% to 80% seen once. This CDR3 is built from 15 residues. Trimming pared 3 bases from V and 8 bases from J, leaving 20 bases between. The germline V gene encodes CDR1 SGHRS and CDR2 YFSETQ. The study enrolled healthy HIV-negative adults without recent acute infections or vaccinations as donors. This receptor was taken from a man aged 18 to 29 in good health. The sequenced material came from memory CD4+ T cells sorted from blood. Subset specified: CD45RA-negative fraction. This chain links TRBV5-1 with TRBJ1-2; no firm D call. Here the CDR3 DNA reads TGCGCCAGCAGCTCCAGCGGTAGGGAAGAGCAGGGCTACACCTTC. This sequence encodes CASSSSGREEQGYTF.